This TCR beta chain was observed in a study of T-cell memory formation after mild COVID-19. Study-level information: Clusters of TCRs were largely donor specific.

Germline V gene data show CDR1 as MGHDK and CDR2 as SYGVNS. The CDR3 contains 16 residues. Turning to this clonotype: Its specificity is unknown. The junction shows a germline mismatch at one end, possibly a read error.

TCRdb fed the 5' RACE reads into MiXCR, producing one record per CDR3 protein. The table includes about 350,000 distinct CDR3 sequences, roughly an eighth detected once. General study findings and limits: The authors left the SARS-CoV-2 specificity of second-wave clones peaking on day 37 unconfirmed. Pre-infection memory already had some responding clones, implying cross-reactive memory joined. Contracting CD4+ clones were located mainly in CM and EM, and CD8+ clones in EMRA.

The sequencing input was PBMCs or a T cell subset sorted from them (not recorded which). The V call is TRBV25-1, the J call TRBJ2-2, with 10 nucleotides matching TRBD2. This receptor was taken from a man aged 18 to 30 who had mild COVID-19 (a few samples of this study predate the infection). Cell type and time point are not known. CDR3 bases: TGTGCCAGCAGAGAGCCGGGACTAGCGAACCCCGGGGAGCTGTTTTTT. Its protein is CASREPGLANPGELFF. The whole variable domain, remainder taken from reference TRBV25-1 and TRBJ2-2, is EADIYQTPRYLVIGTGKKITLECSQTMGHDKMYWYQQDPGMELHLIHYSYGVNSTEKGDLSSESTVSRIRTEHFPLTLESARPSHTSQYLCASREPGLANPGELFFGEGSRLTVL.